This TCR beta chain came from a study of spatial heterogeneity in lung cancer. As for the study in general: Raw-read counts averaged over ten per unique TCR and UMI combination. Study-wide points: There were more appearances of ubiquitous expanded tumor TCRs in blood at resection than at follow-up.

Of note for this clonotype: Its specificity is not known.

The study tagged each TCR cDNA molecule with a unique molecular identifier. TCRdb analysed the 5' RACE reads with MiXCR anew, one entry per CDR3 protein. The table includes tens of thousands of distinct CDR3 sequences, around an eighth detected once. The time point is: sample taken at primary tumor resection. Extraction of whole RNA from tumor, nontumor lung or frozen PBMC preceded unsorted sequencing. Just over 70 TRACERx patients with early, untreated non-small cell lung cancer donated samples. The sample consisted of PBMCs, taken at surgery. This clonotype was sampled from a male donor with early-stage non-small cell lung cancer.

This CDR3 is CASSSPGTGSTNTGELFF. In nucleotides, the CDR3 is TGTGCCAGCAGCAGTCCCGGGACAGGGTCGACGAACACCGGGGAGCTGTTTTTT. The chain combines TRBV5-4 with TRBJ2-2, with 9 nucleotides matching TRBD1. Trimming at V came to 4 bases and at J to 0 bases, leaving 10 bases not matched to a gene. Looked up from germline, CDR1 is SGHNT and CDR2 is YYREEE (reference sequence). The CDR3 is made up of 18 amino acids.